This T cell receptor (beta chain) was recovered during a study of T cell responses to AZD1222 COVID-19 vaccine. Study observations and caveats: Along spike, vaccine-associated CD4 TCRs were found throughout, with dominance at 160-218 and 743-854. Rises in breadth and depth of Spike-specific TCRs came after two AZD1222 doses. Among spike-specific TCRs, nearly half reportedly target unmutated variant regions.

This CDR3 contains 14 residues. The V gene's germline CDR1 is SGDLS and CDR2 YYNGEE. V lost 2 bases to trimming and J lost 9 bases; unmatched junction nucleotides: 5. For this clone: Its antigen remains unknown.

Only in-frame clones appear in the TCRdb table, and some are missing; sequencing was by immunoSEQ multiplex PCR. The sample consists of about 120,000 clones, roughly 87% of them appearing once. The chain carries TRBV9 and TRBJ1-4; 9 nucleotides line up with TRBD1. The origin of this receptor is an adult in good health. This sample comprised peripheral blood, obtained on day 0 of AZD1222 vaccination. DNA for the CDR3: TGTGCCAGCAGCGTGGAACAGGGGGCGAAAAAACTGTTTTTT. This gives the protein CASSVEQGAKKLFF. Full variable domain (remainder filled in from reference TRBV9 and TRBJ1-4): DSGVTQTPKHLITATGQRVTLRCSPRSGDLSVYWYQQSLDQGLQFLIQYYNGEERAKGNILERFSAQQFPDLHSELNLSSLELGDSALYFCASSVEQGAKKLFFGSGTQLSVL.